Following are 8 T cell receptor beta chains from one sample sequenced in a study of blood T cell repertoires in COVID-19. Only in-frame clones appear in the TCRdb table, and some are missing; sequencing was by immunoSEQ multiplex PCR. The repertoire holds fewer than 350,000 clones, with roughly 91% as singletons. The sample comprised PBMCs or T cells enriched from blood (not recorded which). The receptors originated from a woman in her sixties or seventies in a cohort exposed to, infected with or recovered from COVID-19 (not recorded which).

V usage is TRBV24-1 and J usage is TRBJ2-5; TRBD2 agrees at 9 bases. The V gene's germline CDR1 is KGHDR and CDR2 SFDVKD. J was trimmed by 4 bases and V by 6 bases; bases with no gene match: 11. The CDR3 is 16 amino acids. The CDR3 protein is CATSSRREGRGETQYF. Written as DNA, the CDR3 is TGTGCCACCAGTTCAAGGCGGGAGGGCCGGGGAGAGACCCAGTACTTC.

This clone was detected once. The J gene is TRBJ1-1, the V gene TRBV3-1 (or the pseudogene TRBV3-2); 8 positions agree with TRBD1. Per the germline V gene, CDR1 is LGHDT and CDR2 is YNNKEL (reference sequence). The CDR3 loop spans 14 amino acids. J was trimmed by 1 base and V by 7 bases; bases with no gene match: 5. CDR3 in DNA: TGTGCCAGCACCAATGGACAGGGGAACACTGAAGCTTTCTTT. Translated: CASTNGQGNTEAFF.

CDR3 in amino acids: CASSYSGEGYNEQFF. For the CDR3, the DNA is TGTGCCAGCAGTTATTCGGGGGAGGGCTACAATGAGCAGTTCTTC. The chain couples TRBV6-5 to TRBJ2-1; TRBD2 aligns across 7 bases. The CDR3 is 15 amino acids. CDR1 is MNHEY, CDR2 SVGAGI, per germline. V shed 3 bases, J shed 3 bases, and the junction held 5 bases outside the gene matches.

This chain joins TRBV5-4 and TRBJ2-3, with 7 positions matching TRBD2. Germline loops: CDR1 SGHNT, CDR2 YYREEE (reference sequence). The J segment lost 2 bases and the V segment lost 4 bases, leaving 4 bases of the junction unmatched. CDR3 size: 14 residues. The DNA for the CDR3 is TGTGCCAGCAGCCCGGGAGGTCCCACAGATACGCAGTATTTT. This sequence encodes CASSPGGPTDTQYF.

The chain has TRBV28 and TRBJ1-6; D unclear. Germline values: CDR1 MDHEN, CDR2 SYDVKM. V was pared by 6 bases and J by 14 bases, with 14 bases between. The CDR3 is made up of 12 amino acids. CDR3 in amino acids: CASRSVGLALHF. In DNA, the CDR3 is TGTGCCAGCAGATCAGTGGGCCTCGCCCTCCACTTT.

This chain uses TRBV27 with TRBJ2-7, with 10 bases lining up with TRBD1. The germline gives CDR1 MNHEY, CDR2 SMNVEV (reference sequence). The CDR3 spans 15 residues. J gave up 11 bases and V 10 bases, and 20 bases lay outside the gene matches. The CDR3 DNA is TGTGCCACCTATGATGCGTCCCGGGACAGGGGAGGGGAGTACTTC. Translation gives CATYDASRDRGGEYF.

The V and J genes are TRBV7-2 and TRBJ2-3; D perhaps matches TRBD2 (6 bases). CDR1 and CDR2 (germline): SGHTA, FQGNSA. The CDR3 is made up of 15 amino acids. Trimming stripped 4 bases from V and 1 base from J, with 12 bases between. This chain's CDR3 is CASSSTDYGTDTQYF. The CDR3 DNA is TGTGCCAGCAGCTCAACGGACTACGGCACAGATACGCAGTATTTT. Based on the CDR3 plus reference TRBV7-2 and TRBJ2-3, the full variable domain is GAGVSQSPSNKVTEKGKDVELRCDPISGHTALYWYRQSLGQGLEFLIYFQGNSAPDKSGLPSDRFSAERTGGSVSTLTIQRTQQEDSAVYLCASSSTDYGTDTQYFGPGTRLTVL.

The chain employs TRBV19 and TRBJ2-1; 7 bases align to TRBD1. The germline CDR1 and CDR2 sequences are LNHDA and SQIVND (reference sequence). This CDR3 spans 15 amino acids. Germline trimming cut 5 bases from V and 0 bases from J; bases unmatched to any gene: 4. In DNA, the CDR3 is TGTGCCAGTAGTGTTACAGGGGTCTCCTACAATGAGCAGTTCTTC. Its translation: CASSVTGVSYNEQFF.